This paragraph covers one T cell receptor beta chain sequence. No DNA is given; TCRdb re-called the 5' RACE reads and lists each CDR3 protein once. This sample's table reports about 440,000 distinct CDR3 sequences. This record belongs to a study of monozygotic twins with inflammatory bowel disease. Germline lookup yields CDR1 SGHRS and CDR2 YFSETQ. The CDR3 covers 13 residues. The clonotype was recovered from a human donor with ulcerative colitis or Crohn's disease, or a healthy co-twin of an affected twin (not recorded which). The specimen sequenced was blood. This rearrangement joins TRBV5-1 to TRBJ2-2. The CDR3: CASSETITGELFF. The full variable domain, rest sourced from reference TRBV5-1 and TRBJ2-2, is KAGVTQTPRYLIKTRGQQVTLSCSPISGHRSVSWYQQTPGQGLQFLFEYFSETQRNKGNFPGRFSGRQFSNSRSEMNVSTLELGDSALYLCASSETITGELFFGEGSRLTVL.